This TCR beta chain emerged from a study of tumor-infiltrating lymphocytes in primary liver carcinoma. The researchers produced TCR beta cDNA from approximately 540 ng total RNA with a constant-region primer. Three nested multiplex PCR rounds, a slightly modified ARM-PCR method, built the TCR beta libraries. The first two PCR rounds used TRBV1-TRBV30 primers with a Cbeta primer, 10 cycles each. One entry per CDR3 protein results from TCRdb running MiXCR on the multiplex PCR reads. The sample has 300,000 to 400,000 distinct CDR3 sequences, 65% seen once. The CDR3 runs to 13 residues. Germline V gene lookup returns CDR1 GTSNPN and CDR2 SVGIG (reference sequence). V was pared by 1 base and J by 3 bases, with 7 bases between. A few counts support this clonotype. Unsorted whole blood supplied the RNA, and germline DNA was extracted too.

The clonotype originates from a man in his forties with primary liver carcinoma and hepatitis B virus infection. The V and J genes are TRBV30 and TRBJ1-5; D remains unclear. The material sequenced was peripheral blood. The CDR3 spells CAWSGANNQPQHF. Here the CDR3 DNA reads TGTGCCTGGAGTGGGGCGAACAATCAGCCCCAGCATTTT. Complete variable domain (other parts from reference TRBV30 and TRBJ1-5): SQTIHQWPATLVQPVGSPLSLECTVEGTSNPNLYWYRQAAGRGLQLLFYSVGIGQISSEVPQNLSASRPQDRQFILSSKKLLLSDSGFYLCAWSGANNQPQHFGDGTRLSIL.